A selection of T cell receptor beta chains follows, all from one sample in a study of blood T cell repertoires in COVID-19. Generated by immunoSEQ multiplex PCR, the TCRdb table keeps only in-frame clones and is missing some. The repertoire holds about 73,000 clones, with about 86% as singletons. Sequenced input: peripheral blood. These receptors came from a man in his fifties with active COVID-19. Both conserved end residues are trimmed from each CDR3. Clone size appears in some rows only: once, few, many, or a class for an expanded clone.

CDR3 length	V gene	clone size	CDR3 protein
14	TRBV14	once	ASRQWTGITTDTQY
12	TRBV24-1	.	ATSDSDSQETQY
10	TRBV11-2	.	ASSPSTDTQY
13	TRBV5-1	once	ASTPGAGHTDTQY
11	TRBV7-3	.	ASSGTGTDGYT
12	TRBV5-1	.	ASQGAVDTGELF
14	TRBV15	once	ATSRGTSGSEETQY
14	TRBV7-9	once	ASSLVLTPANYGYT
12	TRBV9	.	ASSVARVNYGYT
12	TRBV5-1	.	ASSRTGGQETQY
11	TRBV24-1	.	ATSEGVPETQY
12	TRBV7-9	few	ASSWTGDNSPLH
13	TRBV4-1	.	ASSQDEREGKEQY
12	TRBV5-1	.	ASSFGQNNSPLH
13	TRBV9	.	ASSDPGASTDTQY
11	TRBV28	.	ASSLSGQSEAF
11	TRBV12-3/TRBV12-4	.	ASSATGLGEQY